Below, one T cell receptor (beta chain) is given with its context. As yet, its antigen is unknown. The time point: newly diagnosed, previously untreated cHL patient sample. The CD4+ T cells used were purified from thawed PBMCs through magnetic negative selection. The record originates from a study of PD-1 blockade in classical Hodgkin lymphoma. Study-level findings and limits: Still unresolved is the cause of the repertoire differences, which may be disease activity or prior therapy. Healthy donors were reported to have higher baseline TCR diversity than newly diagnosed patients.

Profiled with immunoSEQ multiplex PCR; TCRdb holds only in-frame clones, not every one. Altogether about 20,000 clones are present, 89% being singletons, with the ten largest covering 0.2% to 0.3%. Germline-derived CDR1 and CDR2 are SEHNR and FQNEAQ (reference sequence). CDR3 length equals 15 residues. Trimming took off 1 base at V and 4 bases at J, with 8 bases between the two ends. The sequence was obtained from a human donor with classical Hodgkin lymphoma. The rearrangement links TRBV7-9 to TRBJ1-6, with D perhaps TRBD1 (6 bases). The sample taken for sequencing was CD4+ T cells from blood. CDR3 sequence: CASSLDGQYNSPLHF. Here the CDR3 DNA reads TGTGCCAGCAGCTTAGACGGACAGTATAATTCACCCCTCCACTTT. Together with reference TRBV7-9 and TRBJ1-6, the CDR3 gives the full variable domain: DTGVSQNPRHKITKRGQNVTFRCDPISEHNRLYWYRQTLGQGPEFLTYFQNEAQLEKSRLLSDRFSAERPKGSFSTLEIQRTEQGDSAMYLCASSLDGQYNSPLHFGNGTRLTVT.